The sequence of this TCR beta chain was determined in a study of beta chain features in type 1 diabetes. Background on the study: Patients did not differ from healthy donors in age, gender or cell yield.

CD45RO/CCR7/CD25/CD127/CD95/CD27 staining was used to isolate CD4+ naive, central memory, regulatory and stem cell-like memory cells by sorting. Once sorted, every population was more than 98% pure. Study results and limitations: Among all four CD4+ subsets, Type 1 diabetes patients had TCRB CDR3s that were moderately but significantly shorter. PCR could preferentially amplify shorter templates, alike in patients and controls.

In the case of this clone: What it recognizes is unknown.

Expressed TCRB transcripts got sequenced, as all isolated RNA was reverse transcribed. TCRdb's copy holds only in-frame clones and misses some; the assay was immunoSEQ multiplex PCR. The sample consists of 300,000 or so clones, 14% of them appearing once. The clonotype was recovered from a young man with type 1 diabetes. Input material: naive CD4+ T cells from blood.

The CDR3 here is CASGRSGFSYNEQFF. The CDR3 coding sequence is TGTGCCAGTGGGAGGTCTGGCTTCTCCTACAATGAGCAGTTCTTC. The chain uses TRBV19 and TRBJ2-1; weak D call: TRBD2 (6 bases). The CDR3 covers 15 residues. The V end was cut by 8 bases, the J end by 0 bases, with 14 bases between. CDR1 is LNHDA and CDR2 is SQIVND in the germline V gene (reference sequence).